This T cell receptor beta chain appears in the sequencing data of a study of blood T cell repertoires in COVID-19. Study at large: Some COVID-19 samples were acute and others convalescent; all came from the United States, Italy and Spain.

Authors' processing steps: Estimates of nucleated cell counts were drawn from the amplification of reference gene primers. Here immunoSEQ multiplex PCR was the method, and the copy in TCRdb shows in-frame clones only, minus some. The DNA was the basis for D and trimming; V, J and clone size are from that table. The table has about 130,000 clones, about 80% seen once; the top ten hold approximately 3.9%. There are 14 residues in the CDR3. V was cut by 3 bases and J by 7 bases, with 15 bases left in between. Germline CDR1 reads KGHSH; CDR2 reads LQKENI. Sequencing was done on a sample of peripheral blood. The sequence came from a woman aged 45-59 years with acute or convalescent COVID-19. The gene calls are TRBV18 and TRBJ1-1; D is perhaps TRBD1 (5 bases). The CDR3 loop is CASSPSGVIVEAFF. As DNA, the CDR3 is TGTGCCAGCTCACCGTCGGGGGTTATAGTTGAAGCTTTCTTT. The complete variable domain, with remaining parts taken from reference TRBV18 and TRBJ1-1, reads NAGVMQNPRHLVRRRGQEARLRCSPMKGHSHVYWYRQLPEEGLKFMVYLQKENIIDESGMPKERFSAEFPKEGPSILRIQQVVRGDSAAYFCASSPSGVIVEAFFGQGTRLTVV.